This T cell receptor (beta chain) was sequenced in a study of blood T cell repertoires in COVID-19. About the study: There were acute and convalescent COVID-19 samples, and they came from the United States, Italy and Spain. PBMCs, B-cell-depleted T cells, or T cells provided the cDNA or gDNA that made up the material.

In the authors' methods: Reference gene primers were amplified, and this amplification served to estimate nucleated cell counts. Libraries were prepared by immunoSEQ multiplex PCR; TCRdb keeps only in-frame clonotypes and omits some of them. D and trimming were read from the DNA, whereas the V and J calls and clone size are those reported in that table. The sample has tens of thousands of clones; 70% to 80% are singletons. The sequence was obtained from a human donor in a cohort sampled during active COVID-19. The material sequenced was peripheral blood.

The CDR3, as DNA: TGCGCCAGCAGCGTGGTGGCCGGGAGGGGTCCAGGCAATGAGCAGTTCTTC. It yields the protein CASSVVAGRGPGNEQFF. This chain links TRBV5-1 with TRBJ2-1; 8 bases line up with TRBD2. Trimming cost V 4 bases and J 6 bases; bases outside gene matches: 15. The CDR3 sequence is 17 residues long. Germline CDR1 is SGHRS and CDR2 is YFSETQ.